The clone carrying this T cell receptor (beta chain) was seen just once. Its antigen is currently unknown. The sample belongs to a study of cytomegalovirus exposure and HLA in healthy donors. General study findings and limits: Previous analysis showed most TCR beta V segments were productive about 87% or about 30% of the time.

With 60 Vbeta and 13 Jbeta primers, the PCR was carried out. Libraries were prepared by immunoSEQ multiplex PCR; TCRdb keeps only in-frame clonotypes and omits some of them. The profile shows about 93,000 clones, around 78% of them singletons. Material: PBMCs. This TCR was recovered from a man aged 25-40 years in good health and CMV-seronegative.

The chain's CDR3 is CASSLSLAGYNEQFF. Here the CDR3 DNA reads TGTGCCAGCAGCTTGTCCCTAGCGGGATACAATGAGCAGTTCTTC. The chain links TRBV5-6 to TRBJ2-1; 9 bases line up with TRBD2. CDR3 length: 15 residues. CDR1 is SGHDT and CDR2 is YYEEEE in the germline V gene. Trimming took 1 base from V and 4 from J; bases not matched to a gene: 3.